A selection of T cell receptor beta chains follows, all from one sample in a study of T cell responses to AZD1222 COVID-19 vaccine. Measured with immunoSEQ multiplex PCR; TCRdb has only the in-frame clones, and not every one. The sample has 60,000 or so clones, approximately 80% seen once. This material consisted of peripheral blood, taken on day 0 of AZD1222 vaccination. These receptors were taken from an adult in good health. CDR3s include the opening cysteine and the closing phenylalanine or tryptophan. The D gene is left open where the match is weak. A clone size is listed for some rows: how often the clone was seen (once, few, many), or a class if it is expanded.

CDR3 length	V gene	clone size	D gene	J gene	CDR3 DNA	CDR3 protein
15	TRBV4-3	NA	TRBD2	TRBJ2-2	TGCGCCAGCAGCTCGGGAGCTAGCGGGAGTAGGGAGCTGTTTTTT	CASSSGASGSRELFF
13	TRBV6-6	NA	TRBD1	TRBJ1-6	TGTGCCAGCAGTAGACAGGGCGATTCACCCCTCCACTTT	CASSRQGDSPLHF
13	TRBV9	NA	NA	TRBJ1-1	TGTGCCAGCAGCGAGGGGGTGAGCACTGAAGCTTTCTTT	CASSEGVSTEAFF
12	TRBV19	NA	NA	TRBJ1-2	TGTGCCAGTAGCGGATTTAACTATGGCTACACCTTC	CASSGFNYGYTF
14	TRBV7-2	NA	TRBD1	TRBJ1-2	TGTGCCAGCATGCCAGGGGGAAACAACTATGGCTACACCTTC	CASMPGGNNYGYTF
14	TRBV28	NA	NA	TRBJ2-6	TGTGCCAGCACAAAGGGGGACGGGGCCAACGTCCTGACTTTC	CASTKGDGANVLTF
14	TRBV11-3	NA	NA	TRBJ2-5	TGTGCCAGCAGCTTAAACGGCGGGAAAGAGACCCAGTACTTC	CASSLNGGKETQYF
16	TRBV3-1/TRBV3-2	NA	TRBD2	TRBJ2-3	TGTGCCAGCAGCCAAGATGGCGGGGGGCACGCAGATACGCAGTATTTT	CASSQDGGGHADTQYF
16	TRBV19	NA	TRBD2	TRBJ2-2	TGTGCCAGTACCCGGACTAGCGGGGTAGGACGCGGGGAGCTGTTTTTT	CASTRTSGVGRGELFF
15	TRBV10-3	NA	TRBD1	TRBJ1-3	TGTGCCATCAGTGAGACGACAGGGGTCGGAAACACCATATATTTT	CAISETTGVGNTIYF
17	TRBV2	NA	TRBD1	TRBJ1-2	TGTGCCAGCAGTGAAGCGCTATTGGCACGGACAGGGCATGGCTACACCTTC	CASSEALLARTGHGYTF
14	TRBV7-9	NA	NA	TRBJ2-5	TGTGCCAGCAGCTTCGACAGGCGGCAAGAGACCCAGTACTTC	CASSFDRRQETQYF
16	TRBV19	once	TRBD1	TRBJ1-6	TGTGCCAGTAGTACTAAGGGACAGGGAGATAATTCACCCCTCCACTTT	CASSTKGQGDNSPLHF
15	TRBV18	once	NA	TRBJ2-5	TGTGCCAGCTCACCCCCTCAAGGGGGTAGAGAGACCCAGTACTTC	CASSPPQGGRETQYF
12	TRBV27	few	TRBD1	TRBJ1-1	TGTGCCAGCAGTTCGACAGGGTCTGAAGCTTTCTTT	CASSSTGSEAFF
15	TRBV28	once	TRBD1	TRBJ1-5	TGTGCCAGCAGTCGGGGACAGGTCCTTGGTCAGCCCCAGCATTTT	CASSRGQVLGQPQHF
16	TRBV18	NA	TRBD2	TRBJ2-3	TGTGCCAGCTCCCGGAAACTAGCGGGAGAGGAAGATACGCAGTATTTT	CASSRKLAGEEDTQYF
15	TRBV28	NA	TRBD1	TRBJ2-7	TGTGCCAGCAGCTTTGGACAGGACTTTTCCTACGAGCAGTACTTC	CASSFGQDFSYEQYF
14	TRBV5-1	NA	NA	TRBJ1-2	TGCGCCAGCAGCTTGGCATCAGCTGGGAATGGCTACACCTTC	CASSLASAGNGYTF
16	TRBV18	NA	TRBD2	TRBJ2-7	TGTGCCAGCTCACCACAGATGGCTAGCGGGAGGTACGAGCAGTACTTC	CASSPQMASGRYEQYF
16	TRBV7-9	NA	NA	TRBJ2-4	TGTGCCAGCAGCTTGGGGGACTCCATAGCCAAAAACATTCAGTACTTC	CASSLGDSIAKNIQYF
13	TRBV28	once	NA	TRBJ1-2	TGTGCCAGCAGTTTGGGGGGTTACTATGGCTACACCTTC	CASSLGGYYGYTF
14	TRBV7-2	NA	NA	TRBJ1-2	TGTGCCAGCAGCTCCGAATTACAGGGATATGGCTACACCTTC	CASSSELQGYGYTF
18	TRBV3-1/TRBV3-2	NA	NA	TRBJ2-7	TGTGCCAGCAGCCAAAATATATTAGGACAGTTGATCGCCTACGAGCAGTACTTC	CASSQNILGQLIAYEQYF
15	TRBV28	NA	NA	TRBJ2-2	TGTGCCAGCAGTTTAGTAGCAGGCTTCGCCGGGGAGCTGTTTTTT	CASSLVAGFAGELFF
13	TRBV3-1/TRBV3-2	NA	NA	TRBJ2-1	TGTGCCAGCAGTTCCTCTGGGGACAATGAGCAGTTCTTC	CASSSSGDNEQFF
14	TRBV6-6	NA	NA	TRBJ1-2	TGTGCCAGCAGTCGGTATGGAGGGGACTATGGCTACACCTTC	CASSRYGGDYGYTF
16	TRBV7-6	NA	NA	TRBJ2-5	TGTGCCAGCAGCTTAGGGTTGACTCACAGCCGGGAGACCCAGTACTTC	CASSLGLTHSRETQYF
15	TRBV7-6	NA	NA	TRBJ2-3	TGTGCCAGCAGCTTAGCGCCACAGGGAACGAATACGCAGTATTTT	CASSLAPQGTNTQYF
15	TRBV27	NA	NA	TRBJ2-7	TGTGCCAGCAGTTTGTCAGGGGGAGGTTTCCGGGAGCAGTACTTC	CASSLSGGGFREQYF
15	TRBV5-1	NA	NA	TRBJ2-2	TGCGCCAGCAGCTTGGCCCTGGGGTACACCGGGGAGCTGTTTTTT	CASSLALGYTGELFF
16	TRBV4-3	NA	NA	TRBJ1-3	TGCGCCAGCAGCCAAGATAGTTTCGGTTCTGGAAACACCATATATTTT	CASSQDSFGSGNTIYF
12	TRBV6-6	NA	NA	TRBJ2-4	TGTGCCACCGAAGGGGGAAAAAACATTCAGTACTTC	CATEGGKNIQYF
17	TRBV25-1	NA	TRBD1	TRBJ1-5	TGTGCCAGCAGTGAATCCGGACAGGGGCATGGCAATCAGCCCCAGCATTTT	CASSESGQGHGNQPQHF